A single sample gave rise to the 20 T cell receptor beta chains below, sequenced in a study of blood T cells in healthy people across ages (dated by TCRdb to the mid-2010s). The library was obtained by 5' RACE. The instrument given in TCRdb is Illumina HiSeq 2500. A second PCR of roughly 7 to 11 cycles was performed with a sample-barcoded 5' primer and a J-beta primer mix. The public reads were run again by TCRdb, first through fastp at Q25 and then through MiXCR, and only productive beta chains were kept. Merged by CDR3 protein, the rows form single entries marked with the most common genes and DNA. The sample has over a million distinct CDR3 sequences on record, approximately 42% of them singletons. Roughly 7.7% of the sample comes from the top ten. Sequences were obtained from blood. These TCRs come from a woman between 18 and 29 years old in good health.

This chain links TRBV12-3 or TRBV12-4 with TRBJ2-1; 8 bases agree with TRBD2. The CDR3 has 15 residues. With 8 bases clipped from V and 8 bases from J, the junction kept 14 bases outside the gene matches. The CDR3 DNA follows: TGTGCCAGCGCAGGGACGGACGGGGGGGCTTATGAGCAGTTCTTC. Amino acids: CASAGTDGGAYEQFF.

This chain connects TRBV5-6 to TRBJ1-4, with D possibly being TRBD1 (5 bases). With 5 bases removed from V and 5 bases from J, the gap between germline ends came to 13 bases. The CDR3 is made up of 14 amino acids. Per the germline V gene, CDR1 is SGHDT and CDR2 is YYEEEE. The CDR3 sequence is CASRRRGKNEKLFF. The CDR3 DNA follows: TGTGCCAGCAGACGACGGGGCAAAAATGAAAAACTGTTTTTT.

J is TRBJ2-7 and V is TRBV11-2, with 8 positions matching TRBD2. The V gene end was trimmed by 5 bases and the J gene end by 5 bases; junction bases not matched to a gene: 17. The CDR3 extends over 17 amino acids. CDR1 and CDR2 (germline): SGHAT, FQNNGV. The CDR3 DNA reads TGTGCCAGCAGCCCCCCTAATCCCGTAGCGGGGCCTCACGAGCAGTACTTC. The encoded protein is CASSPPNPVAGPHEQYF. Full variable domain (missing parts from reference TRBV11-2 and TRBJ2-7): EAGVAQSPRYKIIEKRQSVAFWCNPISGHATLYWYQQILGQGPKLLIQFQNNGVVDDSQLPKDRFSAERLKGVDSTLKIQPAKLEDSAVYLCASSPPNPVAGPHEQYFGPGTRLTVT.

Remarks on this clonotype: Being one base from a much bigger clone, this may be a read error. The CDR3 reads CASSQGLLRREGNGTQFF. In DNA form, the CDR3 reads TGCGCCAGCAGCCAAGGACTATTGCGGCGGGAGGGCAATGGGACCCAGTTCTTC. The chain uses TRBV4-1 and TRBJ2-1; 9 bases match TRBD2. The CDR3 is 18 amino acids. V lost 1 base to trimming and J lost 13 bases; unmatched junction nucleotides: 20. From germline, CDR1 is MGHRA and CDR2 YSYEKL.

This chain joins TRBV20-1 and TRBJ2-5, with 8 bases lining up with TRBD2. The length of the CDR3 is 13 residues. CDR1 DFQATT and CDR2 SNEGSKA come from the germline V gene (reference sequence). V dropped 4 bases and J dropped 13; count of bases not matched to a gene: 14. CDR3 in amino acids: CSATEAGAGIRYF. The CDR3 DNA follows: TGCAGTGCTACTGAAGCGGGGGCGGGGATTCGGTACTTC.

V usage is TRBV5-1 and J usage is TRBJ2-5; a possible D gene is TRBD1 (7 bases). Trimming cost V 4 bases and J 3 bases, with 16 bases left between them. The CDR3 is made up of 15 amino acids. The germline CDR1 and CDR2 sequences are SGHRS and YFSETQ. The CDR3 loop is CASSPGGTEKETQYF. DNA for the CDR3: TGCGCCAGCAGCCCTGGCGGGACAGAAAAAGAGACCCAGTACTTC. Drawing the rest from reference TRBV5-1 and TRBJ2-5, the complete variable domain is KAGVTQTPRYLIKTRGQQVTLSCSPISGHRSVSWYQQTPGQGLQFLFEYFSETQRNKGNFPGRFSGRQFSNSRSEMNVSTLELGDSALYLCASSPGGTEKETQYFGPGTRLLVL.

This clonotype was seen only a few times. The chain combines TRBV12-3 or TRBV12-4 with TRBJ1-2, with D perhaps TRBD1 (5 bases). This CDR3 has 15 amino acids. V shed 5 bases and J shed 4 bases, with 17 bases lying between them. The CDR3 loop reads CASSGDQGDAYGYTF. In nucleotides, the CDR3 is TGTGCCAGCAGTGGAGATCAGGGAGACGCCTATGGCTACACCTTC.

The gene calls are TRBV7-9 and TRBJ1-1, with a possible D match to TRBD1 (5 bases). V lost 7 bases and J lost 0, with 9 bases in between. The CDR3 is 13 amino acids. CDR1 is SEHNR, CDR2 FQNEAQ, per germline (reference sequence). CDR3 sequence: CASTKGMNTEAFF. Here the CDR3 DNA reads TGTGCCAGCACCAAGGGGATGAACACTGAAGCTTTCTTT.

This clonotype came up a few times. This rearrangement joins TRBV6-1 to TRBJ1-1; the match to TRBD1 covers 7 bases. Germline V gene sequence: CDR1 MNHNS, CDR2 SASEGT. The CDR3 extends over 14 amino acids. V shed 4 bases, J shed 4 bases, and the junction held 6 bases outside the gene matches. The CDR3 region is CASSVRGAGTEAFF. The CDR3 DNA sequence: TGTGCCAGCAGTGTCAGGGGGGCGGGCACTGAAGCTTTCTTT.

This clonotype was observed at least ten times. The chain links TRBV18 to TRBJ2-3; weak D call: TRBD1 (5 bases). CDR1 is KGHSH and CDR2 is LQKENI in the germline V gene. V was shortened by 6 bases and J by 0 bases, with 13 bases between the two germline ends. The CDR3 runs to 15 residues. CDR3 bases: TGTGCCAGCTCCCCAGGGTCACGGAGCACAGATACGCAGTATTTT. This encodes CASSPGSRSTDTQYF. The variable domain in full, completed from reference TRBV18 and TRBJ2-3, reads NAGVMQNPRHLVRRRGQEARLRCSPMKGHSHVYWYRQLPEEGLKFMVYLQKENIIDESGMPKERFSAEFPKEGPSILRIQQVVRGDSAAYFCASSPGSRSTDTQYFGPGTRLTVL.

The gene calls are TRBV5-1 and TRBJ2-3; possibly TRBD1 for D (5 bases). The CDR3 is made up of 15 amino acids. V was trimmed by 0 bases and J by 2 bases, leaving 10 bases between them. The V gene's germline CDR1 is SGHRS and CDR2 YFSETQ. The CDR3 DNA sequence: TGCGCCAGCAGCTTGGACGACAGAACCACAGATACGCAGTATTTT. This codes for CASSLDDRTTDTQYF.

This chain connects TRBV29-1 to TRBJ1-1; TRBD1 matches 12 bases. The CDR3 spans 18 residues. V lost 3 bases and J lost 0; bases outside the gene matches: 11. Germline lookup yields CDR1 SQVTM and CDR2 ANQGSEA. CDR3 nucleotide sequence: TGCAGCGTTGATTCTTTGGGACAGGGGGCTTGGGTGAACACTGAAGCTTTCTTT. Translating gives CSVDSLGQGAWVNTEAFF. Filled out from reference TRBV29-1 and TRBJ1-1, the complete variable domain reads SAVISQKPSRDICQRGTSLTIQCQVDSQVTMMFWYRQQPGQSLTLIATANQGSEATYESGFVIDKFPISRPNLTFSTLTVSNMSPEDSSIYLCSVDSLGQGAWVNTEAFFGQGTRLTVV.

The chain has TRBV7-2 and TRBJ2-1; tentative D call: TRBD2 (7 bases). The CDR3 is 17 amino acids. Deletions cut 1 base from V and 3 bases from J, with 16 bases between. Per the germline V gene, CDR1 is SGHTA and CDR2 is FQGNSA. The CDR3 sequence is CASSLGRGRDGYNEQFF. CDR3 in DNA: TGTGCCAGCAGCTTAGGGCGGGGGCGGGATGGCTACAATGAGCAGTTCTTC.

The chain combines TRBV28 with TRBJ1-3; TRBD1 is a possible D gene (5 bases). The germline gives CDR1 MDHEN, CDR2 SYDVKM. The CDR3 is made up of 14 amino acids. Trimming shortened V by 8 bases and J by 0 bases, and 11 bases separated the two germline ends. The CDR3: CASFGGSSGNTIYF. The CDR3 DNA follows: TGTGCCAGCTTTGGGGGGAGCTCTGGAAACACCATATATTTT.

The gene calls are TRBV3-1 and TRBJ1-1, with TRBD1 identical over 10 bases. The CDR3 has 16 residues. CDR1 and CDR2 from the germline V gene are LGHDT and YNNKEL (reference sequence). J lost 4 bases, V lost 5 bases, and 10 bases had no gene match. Written as DNA, the CDR3 is TGTGCCAGCAGCTCCGGGACAGGGGTTGTCGGCACTGAAGCTTTCTTT. It codes for CASSSGTGVVGTEAFF.

The chain carries TRBV27 and TRBJ1-2; 9 bases line up with TRBD1. CDR3 length: 15 residues. The junction had 9 bases not matched to a gene; V was cut back by 6 bases and J by 4 bases. The germline CDR1 and CDR2 sequences are MNHEY and SMNVEV (reference sequence). CDR3 sequence reads: CASRPGTGLTYGYTF. The CDR3 region has the DNA TGTGCCAGCAGGCCCGGGACAGGGCTCACCTATGGCTACACCTTC.

In the case of this clonotype: Compared with germline, one end of the junction differs, possibly owing to a read error. This chain links TRBV28 with TRBJ2-7, with 7 bases aligning to TRBD1. The CDR3 has 15 residues. The germline V gene has CDR1 MDHEN and CDR2 SYDVKM. CDR3 DNA: TGTGCCGGCAGTTTAGTAGGGGGCGAGTCCTACGAGCAGTACTTC. It encodes CAGSLVGGESYEQYF.

This chain joins TRBV7-9 and TRBJ2-4, with TRBD2 matching 12 bases. Matching the DNA end better, TRBJ2-7 makes the J call doubtful. Germline loops: CDR1 SEHNR, CDR2 FQNEAQ (reference sequence). The CDR3 contains 14 residues. CDR3 sequence reads: CASSHSSGRGEQYF. CDR3 in DNA: TGTGCCAGCAGCCATTCTAGCGGGAGGGGCGAGCAGTACTTC.

Only one count was recorded for this clonotype. The chain carries TRBV6-5 and TRBJ1-1; 7 positions match TRBD1. V lost 6 bases, J lost 0 bases, and 10 bases stayed unmatched. CDR3 length: 16 amino acids. In germline, CDR1 is MNHEY, CDR2 SVGAGI. The CDR3 DNA sequence: TGTGCCAGCAGGCCACCCCCGGGACAGATGAACACTGAAGCTTTCTTT. Translation gives CASRPPPGQMNTEAFF.

This clonotype has more than one count but fewer than ten. The chain carries TRBV20-1 and TRBJ2-1, with 9 bases aligning to TRBD2. The length of the CDR3 is 15 residues. J lost 4 bases, V lost 3 bases, and 7 bases had no gene match. Per germline, CDR1 DFQATT and CDR2 SNEGSKA (reference sequence). The CDR3, as DNA: TGCAGTGCTAGGGGAGCGGGGGGTAAATACAATGAGCAGTTCTTC. Translation gives CSARGAGGKYNEQFF.